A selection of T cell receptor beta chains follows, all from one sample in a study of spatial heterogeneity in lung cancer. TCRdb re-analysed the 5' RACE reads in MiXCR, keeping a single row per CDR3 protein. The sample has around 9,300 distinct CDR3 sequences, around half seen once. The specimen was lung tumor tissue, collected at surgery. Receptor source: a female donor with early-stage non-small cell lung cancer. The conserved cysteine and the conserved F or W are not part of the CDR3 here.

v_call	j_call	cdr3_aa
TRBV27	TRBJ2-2	ASSGGQGAGRTGELF
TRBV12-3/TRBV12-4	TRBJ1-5	ASSRRGALGNQPQH
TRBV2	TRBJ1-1	ASSWDTRGTEAF
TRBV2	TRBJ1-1	ASVSSWMNTEAF
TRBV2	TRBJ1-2	ASRITGNYGYT
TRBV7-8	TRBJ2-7	ASSIRQGTGYEQY
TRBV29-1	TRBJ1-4	SVQRVPNEKLF
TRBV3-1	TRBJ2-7	ASSHGWQYEQY
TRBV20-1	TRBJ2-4	SARKLGANIQY
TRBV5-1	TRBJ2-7	ASAPGQGAYEQY
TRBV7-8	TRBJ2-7	ASSFQSSYEQY
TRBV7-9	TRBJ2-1	ASSLERRTGGSF
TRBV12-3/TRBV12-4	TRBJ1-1	ASSPDRRNTEAF
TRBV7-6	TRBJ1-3	ASSYLGQSSGNTIY
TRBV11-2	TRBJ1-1	ASSLVVAEAF
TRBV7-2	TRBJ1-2	ASSSGLRRYGYT
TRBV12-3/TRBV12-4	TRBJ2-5	ASSLLRKTQY
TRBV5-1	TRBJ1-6	ASGRASANSPLH
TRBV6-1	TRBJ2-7	ASTLNPGQGNEQY
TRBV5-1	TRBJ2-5	ASSLEASAGETQY
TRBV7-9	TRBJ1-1	ASDEGGTEAF
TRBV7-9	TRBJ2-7	ASSLGSGFYEQY
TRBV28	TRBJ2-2	ASSLVRWAGAGTGELF
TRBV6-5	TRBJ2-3	ASSYWGASSTDTQY